This is a list of T cell receptor beta chains from one sample in a study of blood T cell repertoires in COVID-19. TCRdb's copy holds only in-frame clones and misses some; the assay was immunoSEQ multiplex PCR. The sample shows over 110,000 clones, over 75% of them seen only once. Material for sequencing was PBMCs or T cells enriched from blood (not recorded which). These receptors came from a man in his fifties in a cohort exposed to, infected with or recovered from COVID-19 (not recorded which). CDR3s include the opening cysteine and the closing phenylalanine or tryptophan. The D gene is left open where the match is weak. Clone size is not always given. Where it is, it says once, few, many or a class for expanded clones.

len: 18
abundance: NA
d_gene: TRBD2
j_gene: TRBJ2-3
v_gene: TRBV28
CDR3aa: CASSLFWGSGASTDTQYF
CDR3nt: TGTGCCAGCAGTTTATTTTGGGGTAGCGGGGCTAGCACAGATACGCAGTATTTT

len: 17
abundance: NA
d_gene: TRBD2
j_gene: TRBJ2-1
v_gene: TRBV2
CDR3aa: CATKPYFLAGMEYEQFF
CDR3nt: TGTGCCACAAAACCCTATTTCCTAGCGGGAATGGAGTATGAGCAGTTCTTC

len: 13
abundance: NA
d_gene: NA
j_gene: TRBJ1-1
v_gene: TRBV7-9
CDR3aa: CASSQGSDTEAFF
CDR3nt: TGTGCCAGCAGCCAGGGATCGGACACTGAAGCTTTCTTT

len: 15
abundance: NA
d_gene: NA
j_gene: TRBJ2-2
v_gene: TRBV4-1
CDR3aa: CASSQEGLNTGELFF
CDR3nt: TGCGCCAGCAGCCAAGAGGGCCTGAACACCGGGGAGCTGTTTTTT

len: 14
abundance: NA
d_gene: TRBD1
j_gene: TRBJ1-1
v_gene: TRBV5-1
CDR3aa: CASSFRGLDTEAFF
CDR3nt: TGCGCCAGCAGCTTCAGGGGGCTCGACACTGAAGCTTTCTTT

len: 15
abundance: NA
d_gene: NA
j_gene: TRBJ1-6
v_gene: TRBV2
CDR3aa: CASSLGSSYNSPLHF
CDR3nt: TGTGCCAGCAGTTTAGGGAGCTCCTATAATTCACCCCTCCACTTT

len: 13
abundance: NA
d_gene: NA
j_gene: TRBJ2-7
v_gene: TRBV27
CDR3aa: CASSLRGLYEQYF
CDR3nt: TGTGCCAGCAGTTTGCGGGGGCTCTACGAGCAGTACTTC

len: 16
abundance: NA
d_gene: TRBD2
j_gene: TRBJ2-2
v_gene: TRBV28
CDR3aa: CASRTSSGTNTGELFF
CDR3nt: TGTGCCAGCAGAACTTCGAGCGGGACGAACACCGGGGAGCTGTTTTTT

len: 14
abundance: NA
d_gene: NA
j_gene: TRBJ2-7
v_gene: TRBV7-9
CDR3aa: CASSLGGATYEQYF
CDR3nt: TGTGCCAGCAGCTTAGGCGGGGCAACTTACGAGCAGTACTTC

len: 13
abundance: NA
d_gene: NA
j_gene: TRBJ1-2
v_gene: TRBV27
CDR3aa: CASSFSLNYGYTF
CDR3nt: TGTGCCAGCAGTTTTTCCCTTAACTATGGCTACACCTTC

len: 13
abundance: NA
d_gene: NA
j_gene: TRBJ1-2
v_gene: TRBV18
CDR3aa: CASSPATARGYTF
CDR3nt: TGTGCCAGCTCACCAGCGACAGCCCGGGGCTACACCTTC

len: 13
abundance: NA
d_gene: TRBD1
j_gene: TRBJ1-3
v_gene: TRBV5-1
CDR3aa: CASSIDRVDTIYF
CDR3nt: TGCGCCAGCAGCATCGACAGGGTAGACACCATATATTTT

len: 12
abundance: NA
d_gene: NA
j_gene: TRBJ1-1
v_gene: TRBV6-2/TRBV6-3
CDR3aa: CASSNDRTEAFF
CDR3nt: TGTGCCAGCAGCAATGACAGAACTGAAGCTTTCTTT

len: 12
abundance: few
d_gene: NA
j_gene: TRBJ2-7
v_gene: TRBV2
CDR3aa: CASREYPYEQYF
CDR3nt: TGTGCCAGCAGAGAGTATCCCTACGAGCAGTACTTC

len: 15
abundance: NA
d_gene: NA
j_gene: TRBJ2-6
v_gene: TRBV12-5
CDR3aa: CASGPQGSGANVLTF
CDR3nt: TGTGCTAGTGGCCCACAGGGCTCTGGGGCCAACGTCCTGACTTTC

len: 12
abundance: NA
d_gene: NA
j_gene: TRBJ2-3
v_gene: TRBV5-4
CDR3aa: CASRGDTDTQYF
CDR3nt: TGTGCCAGCAGAGGGGACACAGATACGCAGTATTTT

len: 12
abundance: once
d_gene: NA
j_gene: TRBJ2-1
v_gene: TRBV11-3
CDR3aa: CASSRVSYEQFF
CDR3nt: TGTGCCAGCAGCCGAGTCTCGTATGAGCAGTTCTTC

len: 15
abundance: NA
d_gene: NA
j_gene: TRBJ2-7
v_gene: TRBV19
CDR3aa: CASSNPAGFPYEQYF
CDR3nt: TGTGCCAGTAGTAACCCCGCAGGGTTCCCATACGAGCAGTACTTC

len: 13
abundance: NA
d_gene: TRBD1
j_gene: TRBJ2-5
v_gene: TRBV12-3/TRBV12-4
CDR3aa: CASKQGAGVTQYF
CDR3nt: TGTGCCAGTAAACAGGGGGCGGGAGTGACCCAGTACTTC

len: 15
abundance: NA
d_gene: TRBD1
j_gene: TRBJ1-4
v_gene: TRBV11-2
CDR3aa: CASSHTGEINEKLFF
CDR3nt: TGTGCCAGCAGCCATACAGGGGAGATTAATGAAAAACTGTTTTTT

len: 13
abundance: NA
d_gene: TRBD2
j_gene: TRBJ2-4
v_gene: TRBV10-2
CDR3aa: CASSETSGNIQYF
CDR3nt: TGCGCCAGCAGTGAGACTAGCGGAAACATTCAGTACTTC

len: 13
abundance: NA
d_gene: TRBD1
j_gene: TRBJ1-2
v_gene: TRBV5-5
CDR3aa: CASSQGGFYGYTF
CDR3nt: TGTGCCAGCAGCCAGGGGGGATTCTATGGCTACACCTTC

len: 11
abundance: NA
d_gene: NA
j_gene: TRBJ2-5
v_gene: TRBV24-1
CDR3aa: CATSDGETQYF
CDR3nt: TGTGCCACCAGTGACGGAGAGACCCAGTACTTC

len: 15
abundance: NA
d_gene: NA
j_gene: TRBJ1-2
v_gene: TRBV4-3
CDR3aa: CASSQDARGANGYTF
CDR3nt: TGCGCCAGCAGCCAAGATGCTCGGGGGGCAAATGGCTACACCTTC

len: 14
abundance: NA
d_gene: NA
j_gene: TRBJ2-5
v_gene: TRBV7-9
CDR3aa: CASSLNRAVETQYF
CDR3nt: TGTGCCAGCAGCCTCAACAGGGCGGTAGAGACCCAGTACTTC

len: 16
abundance: NA
d_gene: NA
j_gene: TRBJ1-5
v_gene: TRBV15
CDR3aa: CATSRPETGGRGAQHF
CDR3nt: TGTGCCACCAGCAGACCCGAGACGGGGGGTCGAGGAGCCCAGCATTTT

len: 11
abundance: NA
d_gene: NA
j_gene: TRBJ1-2
v_gene: TRBV12-3/TRBV12-4
CDR3aa: CASGNRYGYTF
CDR3nt: TGTGCCAGCGGCAACAGATATGGCTACACCTTC

len: 15
abundance: NA
d_gene: TRBD1
j_gene: TRBJ1-1
v_gene: TRBV10-3
CDR3aa: CAISESDRVYSEAFF
CDR3nt: TGTGCCATCAGTGAGTCTGACAGGGTATACTCTGAAGCTTTCTTT

len: 15
abundance: NA
d_gene: TRBD1
j_gene: TRBJ1-2
v_gene: TRBV2
CDR3aa: CASSSTPTGDGGYTF
CDR3nt: TGTGCCAGCAGCTCCACTCCCACAGGGGATGGAGGCTACACCTTC

len: 13
abundance: NA
d_gene: NA
j_gene: TRBJ1-2
v_gene: TRBV20-1
CDR3aa: CSASKGVSWGYTF
CDR3nt: TGCAGTGCTAGTAAGGGGGTCTCATGGGGCTACACCTTC

len: 15
abundance: NA
d_gene: NA
j_gene: TRBJ2-6
v_gene: TRBV19
CDR3aa: CASSGPGSGANVLTF
CDR3nt: TGTGCCAGTAGTGGTCCGGGCTCTGGGGCCAACGTCCTGACTTTC

len: 16
abundance: NA
d_gene: TRBD1
j_gene: TRBJ2-5
v_gene: TRBV10-3
CDR3aa: CAISGQGGQDGETQYF
CDR3nt: TGTGCCATCAGTGGACAAGGGGGACAGGATGGAGAGACCCAGTACTTC

len: 16
abundance: NA
d_gene: TRBD1
j_gene: TRBJ2-5
v_gene: TRBV2
CDR3aa: CASSEGSGTVQETQYF
CDR3nt: TGTGCCAGCAGTGAAGGGTCCGGGACAGTCCAAGAGACCCAGTACTTC

len: 13
abundance: NA
d_gene: NA
j_gene: TRBJ2-7
v_gene: TRBV6-5
CDR3aa: CASRRTASYEQYF
CDR3nt: TGTGCCAGCAGGAGGACAGCCTCTTACGAGCAGTACTTC

len: 12
abundance: once
d_gene: NA
j_gene: TRBJ2-7
v_gene: TRBV28
CDR3aa: CASSLYSYEQYF
CDR3nt: TGTGCCAGCAGTTTATACAGTTACGAGCAGTACTTC

len: 14
abundance: NA
d_gene: NA
j_gene: TRBJ2-1
v_gene: TRBV9
CDR3aa: CASSVGSTYNEQFF
CDR3nt: TGTGCCAGCAGCGTAGGTTCAACCTACAATGAGCAGTTCTTC

len: 13
abundance: NA
d_gene: NA
j_gene: TRBJ1-6
v_gene: TRBV30
CDR3aa: CAWRERHNSPLHF
CDR3nt: TGTGCCTGGAGAGAGAGGCATAATTCACCCCTCCACTTT

len: 16
abundance: NA
d_gene: NA
j_gene: TRBJ1-1
v_gene: TRBV6-2/TRBV6-3
CDR3aa: CASSRLRTDLDTEAFF
CDR3nt: TGTGCCAGCAGCCGATTACGGACAGATTTAGACACTGAAGCTTTCTTT

len: 17
abundance: NA
d_gene: TRBD1
j_gene: TRBJ2-7
v_gene: TRBV18
CDR3aa: CASSPFGTGTASYEQYF
CDR3nt: TGTGCCAGCTCACCATTTGGGACCGGGACAGCCTCCTACGAGCAGTACTTC

len: 16
abundance: NA
d_gene: TRBD2
j_gene: TRBJ2-1
v_gene: TRBV6-5
CDR3aa: CASSSSGKYLWNEQFF
CDR3nt: TGTGCCAGCAGTTCTAGCGGGAAGTATCTATGGAATGAGCAGTTCTTC

len: 15
abundance: NA
d_gene: NA
j_gene: TRBJ2-7
v_gene: TRBV7-8
CDR3aa: CASSRQQGVQYEQYF
CDR3nt: TGTGCCAGCAGTCGTCAACAGGGAGTTCAATACGAGCAGTACTTC

len: 18
abundance: NA
d_gene: TRBD2
j_gene: TRBJ2-1
v_gene: TRBV18
CDR3aa: CASSPPRGLAGDLHEQFF
CDR3nt: TGTGCCAGCTCACCACCTCGGGGCTTAGCGGGAGATCTCCATGAGCAGTTCTTC

len: 15
abundance: NA
d_gene: NA
j_gene: TRBJ1-3
v_gene: TRBV9
CDR3aa: CASSQGHNSGNTIYF
CDR3nt: TGTGCCAGCAGCCAGGGACACAACTCTGGAAACACCATATATTTT

len: 14
abundance: NA
d_gene: TRBD1
j_gene: TRBJ2-7
v_gene: TRBV27
CDR3aa: CASSLRDRGSEQYF
CDR3nt: TGTGCCAGCAGTTTACGGGACAGGGGGTCCGAGCAGTACTTC

len: 13
abundance: NA
d_gene: TRBD1
j_gene: TRBJ2-7
v_gene: TRBV11-2
CDR3aa: CASSHGQGSEQYF
CDR3nt: TGTGCCAGCAGCCACGGACAGGGGAGCGAGCAGTACTTC

len: 16
abundance: NA
d_gene: NA
j_gene: TRBJ2-1
v_gene: TRBV24-1
CDR3aa: CATSGADMSSYNEQFF
CDR3nt: TGTGCCACCAGTGGTGCAGATATGTCCTCCTACAATGAGCAGTTCTTC

len: 15
abundance: NA
d_gene: NA
j_gene: TRBJ1-6
v_gene: TRBV9
CDR3aa: CASSVGTMDNSPLHF
CDR3nt: TGTGCCAGCAGCGTAGGGACAATGGATAATTCACCCCTCCACTTT

len: 11
abundance: NA
d_gene: NA
j_gene: TRBJ2-7
v_gene: TRBV20-1
CDR3aa: CSASNTYEQYF
CDR3nt: TGCAGTGCTAGTAATACCTACGAGCAGTACTTC